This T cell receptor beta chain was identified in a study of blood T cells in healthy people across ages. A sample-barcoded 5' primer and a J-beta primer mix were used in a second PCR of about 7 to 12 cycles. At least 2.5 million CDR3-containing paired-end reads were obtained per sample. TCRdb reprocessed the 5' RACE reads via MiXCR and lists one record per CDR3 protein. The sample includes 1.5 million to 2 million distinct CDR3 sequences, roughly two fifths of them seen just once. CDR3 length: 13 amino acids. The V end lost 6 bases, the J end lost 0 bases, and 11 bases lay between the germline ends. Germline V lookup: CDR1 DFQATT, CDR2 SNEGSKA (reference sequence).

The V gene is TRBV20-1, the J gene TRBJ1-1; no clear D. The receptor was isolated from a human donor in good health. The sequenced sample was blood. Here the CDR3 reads CSAGLGVNTEAFF. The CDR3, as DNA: TGCAGTGCAGGGCTTGGCGTGAACACTGAAGCTTTCTTT.